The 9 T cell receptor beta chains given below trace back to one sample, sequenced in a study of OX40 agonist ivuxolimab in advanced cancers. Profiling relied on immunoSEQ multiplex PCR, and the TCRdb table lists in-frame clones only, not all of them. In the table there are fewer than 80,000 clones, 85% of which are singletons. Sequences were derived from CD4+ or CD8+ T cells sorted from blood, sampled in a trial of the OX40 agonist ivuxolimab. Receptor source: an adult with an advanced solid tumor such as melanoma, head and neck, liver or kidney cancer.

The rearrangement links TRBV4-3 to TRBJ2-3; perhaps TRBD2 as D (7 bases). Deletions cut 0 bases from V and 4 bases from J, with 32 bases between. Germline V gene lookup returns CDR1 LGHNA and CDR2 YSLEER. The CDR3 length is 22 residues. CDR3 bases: TGCGCCAGCAGCCAAGATAGAGGTCAGTCTAACGTGGGGGGGCTTTGGGCAGATACGCAGTATTTT. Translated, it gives CASSQDRGQSNVGGLWADTQYF.

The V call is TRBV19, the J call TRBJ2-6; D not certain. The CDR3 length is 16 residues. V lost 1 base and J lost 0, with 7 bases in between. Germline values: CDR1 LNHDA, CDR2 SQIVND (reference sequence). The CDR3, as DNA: TGTGCCAGTAGTATAGGGCACAGCTCTGGGGCCAACGTCCTGACTTTC. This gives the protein CASSIGHSSGANVLTF.

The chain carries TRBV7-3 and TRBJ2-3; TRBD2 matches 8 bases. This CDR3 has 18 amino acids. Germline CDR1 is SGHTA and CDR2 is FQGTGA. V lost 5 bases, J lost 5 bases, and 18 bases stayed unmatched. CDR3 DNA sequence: TGTGCCAGCAGCGCCCCCGGGGGGGGGATTTACGAGAGAGATACGCAGTATTTT. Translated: CASSAPGGGIYERDTQYF.

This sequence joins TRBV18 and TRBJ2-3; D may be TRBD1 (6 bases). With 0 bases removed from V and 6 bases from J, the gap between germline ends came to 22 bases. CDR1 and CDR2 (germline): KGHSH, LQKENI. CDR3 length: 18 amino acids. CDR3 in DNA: TGTGCCAGCTCACCACCGAGGGTTAGACAGGTCCCCGGGGATACGCAGTATTTT. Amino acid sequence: CASSPPRVRQVPGDTQYF.

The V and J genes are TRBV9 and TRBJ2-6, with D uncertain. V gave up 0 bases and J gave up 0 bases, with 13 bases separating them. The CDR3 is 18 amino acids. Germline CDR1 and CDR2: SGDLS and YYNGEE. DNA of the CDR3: TGTGCCAGCAGCGTAGGGGCAGGCGCTAGCTCTGGGGCCAACGTCCTGACTTTC. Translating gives CASSVGAGASSGANVLTF. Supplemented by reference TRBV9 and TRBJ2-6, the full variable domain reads DSGVTQTPKHLITATGQRVTLRCSPRSGDLSVYWYQQSLDQGLQFLIQYYNGEERAKGNILERFSAQQFPDLHSELNLSSLELGDSALYFCASSVGAGASSGANVLTFGAGSRLTVL.

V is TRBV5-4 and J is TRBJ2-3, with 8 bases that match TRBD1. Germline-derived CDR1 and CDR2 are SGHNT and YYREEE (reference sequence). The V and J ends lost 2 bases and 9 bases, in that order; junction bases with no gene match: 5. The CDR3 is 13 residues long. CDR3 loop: CASSLRQGRTQYF. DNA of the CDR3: TGTGCCAGCAGCTTAAGACAGGGGCGCACGCAGTATTTT.

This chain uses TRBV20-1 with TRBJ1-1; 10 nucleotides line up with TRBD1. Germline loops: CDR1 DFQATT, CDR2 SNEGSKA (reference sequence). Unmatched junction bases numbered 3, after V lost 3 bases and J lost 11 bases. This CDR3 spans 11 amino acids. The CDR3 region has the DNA TGCAGTGCTAGTAGACAGGGGGCCGCTTTCTTT. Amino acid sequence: CSASRQGAAFF.

The chain's CDR3 is CASSLGTGDSDTQYF. The CDR3 DNA reads TGTGCCAGCAGCTTAGGGACAGGGGATTCCGATACGCAGTATTTT. The gene calls are TRBV7-9 and TRBJ2-3; TRBD1 matches 9 bases. Germline CDR1 reads SEHNR; CDR2 reads FQNEAQ (reference sequence). The CDR3 loop spans 15 amino acids. J gave up 6 bases and V 1 base, and 5 bases lay outside the gene matches.

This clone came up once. The CDR3 DNA is TGTGCCAGCAGTTCTGAGGGGGCTGGGGCCAACGTCCTGACTTTC. Its translation is CASSSEGAGANVLTF. The genes are TRBV6-6 and TRBJ2-6; D is possibly TRBD1 (6 bases). The CDR3 covers 15 residues. Germline CDR1 and CDR2: MNHNY and SVGAGI (reference sequence). Trimming took 4 bases from V and 2 from J, leaving 9 bases between them.